This T cell receptor beta chain stems from a study of prognosis after radiotherapy for stage I lung cancer. Background on the study: Squamous cell carcinoma was diagnosed in more than five patients and adenocarcinoma in around twelve. Development of distant metastases after radiotherapy was seen in a few patients at a median of about seven months, with no significant progression in roughly 16.

Peripheral venous blood was drawn in approximately 6-milliliter volumes, with a draw taken at each of two separate time points. The germline V gene encodes CDR1 MDHEN and CDR2 SYDVKM. The trim removed 5 bases at V and 7 bases at J, leaving 7 bases unmatched. This CDR3 is built from 13 residues. Two-round multiplex PCR on genomic DNA was the method by which TCR beta CDR3 was amplified. It was primers specific to each TRBV and TRBJ gene that first-round PCR used. Universal primers drove the second round of PCR amplification. Each CDR3 protein gets one entry after TCRdb re-called the multiplex PCR reads with MiXCR. The sample consists of around 31,000 distinct CDR3 sequences, about half of them appearing once. Ten or more counts support this clonotype.

The TCR comes from a donor aged 50 or older with non-small cell lung cancer. The sequencing here drew on PBMCs, taken before or after stereotactic body radiation therapy (not recorded which). The gene calls are TRBV28 and TRBJ2-5; TRBD2 agrees at 7 bases. The CDR3 loop is CASSRGEARTQYF. The CDR3 DNA is TGTGCCAGCAGTCGGGGGGAAGCGAGGACCCAGTACTTC. Combining the CDR3 with reference TRBV28 and TRBJ2-5 gives the whole variable domain DVKVTQSSRYLVKRTGEKVFLECVQDMDHENMFWYRQDPGLGLRLIYFSYDVKMKEKGDIPEGYSVSREKKERFSLILESASTNQTSMYLCASSRGEARTQYFGPGTRLLVL.